This T cell receptor (beta chain) was sequenced for a study of early T cells in non-severe SARS-CoV-2 infection. CDR1 and CDR2 from the germline V gene are SGHRS and YFSETQ. The CDR3 extends over 14 amino acids. V was pared by 0 bases and J by 3 bases, with 1 base of the junction left unmatched. This clonotype came up a few times. TCRdb processed the 5' RACE reads anew with MiXCR; each CDR3 protein has one entry. The table has roughly 41,000 distinct CDR3 sequences, 5% to 5.5% seen once. The sequences come from whole blood, collected at baseline. The clonotype was recovered from an adult who was a healthcare worker with PCR-confirmed SARS-CoV-2 infection or an uninfected control (not recorded which). V and J are TRBV5-1 and TRBJ1-1; 8 bases fit TRBD1. The CDR3 region has the DNA TGCGCCAGCAGCTTGGTACAGGGGGACACTGAAGCTTTCTTT. Translating gives CASSLVQGDTEAFF.